These 24 T cell receptor beta chains were all obtained from the same sample, sequenced in a study of human T cells and chemical hapten exposure. TCRdb processed the RACE reads anew with MiXCR; each CDR3 protein has one entry. The repertoire has 280,000 or so distinct CDR3 sequences, just under 8% of them found once; the top ten carry roughly 1.2%. Specified time point: pre-sensitization, week 0. Treatment reported: therapeutic diphenylcyclopropenone sensitization with weekly scalp DPC. This specimen was whole blood, taken in connection with sensitization to the hapten diphenylcyclopropenone (DPC). The receptors stem from a young man with alopecia areata. Some clones in this sample may be carry-over from other donors' samples.

The table lists this clonotype with a few counts. V and J are TRBV13 and TRBJ2-6; D possibly matches TRBD1 or TRBD2 (5 bases each). Germline-derived CDR1 and CDR2 are PRHDT and FYEKMQ (reference sequence). The germline V and J ends were trimmed by 7 bases and 3 bases, with 16 bases remaining between them. The CDR3 covers 16 residues. CDR3 residues: CASTGRTLNGANVLTF. The CDR3, as DNA: TGTGCCAGCACGGGACGGACGCTGAATGGGGCCAACGTCCTGACTTTC.

This clonotype was seen many times. The chain employs TRBV6-1 and TRBJ2-7; no clear D gene. The CDR3 consists of 12 residues. Trimming removed 2 bases from V and 3 bases from J, with 5 bases in between. Per germline, CDR1 MNHNS and CDR2 SASEGT. The CDR3 nucleotides are TGTGCCAGCAGTGAACAGGACTACGAGCAGTACGTC. Residues: CASSEQDYEQYV.

This clonotype has a count of ten or more. The V gene is TRBV10-3, the J gene TRBJ1-3; D uncertain. The CDR3 runs 13 residues. Deletions cut 6 bases from V and 2 bases from J, with 8 bases between. Germline V lookup: CDR1 ENHRY, CDR2 SYGVKD. This chain's CDR3 is CAIRGETGNTIYF. The CDR3 coding sequence is TGTGCCATCAGGGGTGAGACTGGAAACACCATATATTTT.

V usage is TRBV9 and J usage is TRBJ1-1; possible D gene TRBD1, 5 bases. The V end lost 4 bases, the J end lost 0 bases, and 19 bases lay between the germline ends. This CDR3 is 17 amino acids long. Germline CDR1 SGDLS, CDR2 YYNGEE. The CDR3 DNA reads TGTGCCAGCAGCAGACACACCTCCAGACAGTTGAACACTGAAGCTTTCTTT. It specifies CASSRHTSRQLNTEAFF.

J is TRBJ1-1 and V is TRBV12-3 or TRBV12-4; 8 nucleotides align to TRBD1. V was clipped by 5 bases and J by 8 bases; unmatched bases: 10. The CDR3 is 14 residues long. The CDR3 DNA follows: TGTGCCAGCAGTCCCGTCTTGTACAGGGGGGAAGCTTTCTTT. This codes for CASSPVLYRGEAFF.

Only a few counts were recorded for this clonotype. The chain has TRBV2 and TRBJ1-2; a possible D gene is TRBD1 (6 bases). V gave up 11 bases and J gave up 3 bases, with 13 bases separating them. The CDR3 spans 12 residues. Looked up from germline, CDR1 is SNHLY and CDR2 is FYNNEI. The CDR3 loop is CAGKGGHYGYTF. CDR3 sequence (DNA): TGTGCCGGGAAGGGGGGCCACTATGGCTACACCTTC. The full variable domain, with the rest looked up from reference TRBV2 and TRBJ1-2, is EPEVTQTPSHQVTQMGQEVILRCVPISNHLYFYWYRQILGQKVEFLVSFYNNEISEKSEIFDDQFSVERPDGSNFTLKIRSTKLEDSAMYFCAGKGGHYGYTFGSGTRLTVV.

This clonotype was counted only a few times. The gene calls are TRBV28 and TRBJ1-1; possibly TRBD1 for D (6 bases). Trimming left V 6 bases short and J 9 bases short, with 14 bases between. CDR3 length equals 12 residues. CDR1 and CDR2 (germline): MDHEN, SYDVKM. DNA for the CDR3: TGTGCCAGCAGGGGGACATTCCGCCAAGCTTTCTTT. This encodes CASRGTFRQAFF.

The V gene is TRBV10-2, the J gene TRBJ2-3; 10 nucleotides match TRBD2. The length of the CDR3 is 18 residues. CDR1 WSHSY and CDR2 SAAADI come from the germline V gene. V dropped 6 bases and J dropped 6; count of bases not matched to a gene: 18. The CDR3 protein is CASSRSRSERGGRDTQYF. In DNA form, the CDR3 reads TGCGCCAGCAGCCGATCCCGATCCGAGCGGGGGGGCCGGGATACGCAGTATTTT.

The chain combines TRBV11-2 with TRBJ2-2; 7 positions agree with TRBD1. Unmatched junction bases numbered 12, after V lost 5 bases and J lost 3 bases. The CDR3 sequence is 17 residues long. CDR1 SGHAT and CDR2 FQNNGV come from the germline V gene. CDR3 DNA: TGTGCCAGCAGCCCGGGGATAGGACAGGTGCACACCGGGGAGCTGTTTTTT. This codes for CASSPGIGQVHTGELFF.

This clonotype was counted only a few times. This chain uses TRBV14 with TRBJ2-7, with 9 bases that match TRBD1. The trim removed 5 bases at V and 5 bases at J, leaving 13 bases unmatched. CDR1 and CDR2 (germline): SGHDN, FVKESK. The CDR3 contains 16 residues. The CDR3 here is CASSSIAGTGSHEQYF. The DNA of the CDR3 is TGTGCCAGCAGCTCCATCGCCGGGACAGGGTCGCACGAGCAGTACTTC.

Only a few counts were recorded for this clonotype. This CDR3 is CASRADTGELFF. The CDR3 DNA follows: TGCGCCAGCCGTGCGGACACCGGGGAGCTGTTTTTT. This sequence joins TRBV5-1 and TRBJ2-2; no clear D gene. The CDR3 extends over 12 amino acids. The V end was cut by 7 bases, the J end by 3 bases, with 7 bases between. Germline lookup yields CDR1 SGHRS and CDR2 YFSETQ.

The table lists this clonotype with a few counts. The V and J genes are TRBV28 and TRBJ1-5; the match to TRBD1 covers 7 bases. Germline CDR1 is MDHEN and CDR2 is SYDVKM. V gave up 1 base and J gave up 1 base; unmatched junction bases: 10. The CDR3 totals 18 residues. The CDR3 bases are TGTGCCAGCAGTTTATATGCCGGGGACAGCGTAAGCAATCAGCCCCAGCATTTT. Translating gives CASSLYAGDSVSNQPQHF.

This clonotype has a count of ten or more. The rearrangement joins TRBV6-6 to TRBJ1-4; TRBD1 aligns across 7 bases. The ends lost 6 bases at V and 7 bases at J; junction bases unmatched: 11. The CDR3 sequence is 15 residues long. Germline CDR1 MNHNY, CDR2 SVGAGI (reference sequence). CDR3 coding DNA: TGTGCCAGCAGCTTACCCGGGACAGACGGTGAAAAACTGTTTTTT. Its protein product is CASSLPGTDGEKLFF.

The chain employs TRBV20-1 and TRBJ1-1; no firm D call. The germline gives CDR1 DFQATT, CDR2 SNEGSKA (reference sequence). Trimming stripped 0 bases from V and 4 bases from J, with 18 bases between. The CDR3 is 16 amino acids. CDR3 in amino acids: CSARDVQAIIPTEAFF. In DNA, the CDR3 is TGCAGTGCTAGAGATGTCCAGGCAATCATTCCCACTGAAGCTTTCTTT.

This clonotype came up many times. V gene TRBV7-2 combines with J gene TRBJ1-6; weak D call: TRBD1 (5 bases). CDR3 length: 16 amino acids. Germline V CDR1 and CDR2: SGHTA, FQGNSA. Trimming took off 5 bases at V and 4 bases at J, with 15 bases between the two ends. The DNA for the CDR3 is TGTGCCAGCAGCATGAGCAGGGAGAGATATAATTCACCCCTCCACTTT. Its protein product is CASSMSRERYNSPLHF.

This clonotype was detected a few times. V gene TRBV21-1 combines with J gene TRBJ2-4; TRBD1, the D gene given by the table, was not confirmed from the DNA. TRBV21-1 constitutes a pseudogene. The CDR3 has 17 amino acids. CDR3 coding DNA: TGTGCCAGCAGCCCCTGGGACAGGGAGGAGGCCAAAAACATTCAGTACTTC. This codes for CASSPWDREEAKNIQYF.

This clonotype was seen only a few times. The V gene is TRBV3-1, the J gene TRBJ1-6, with a tentative D call TRBD1 (5 bases). The germline gives CDR1 LGHDT, CDR2 YNNKEL (reference sequence). V lost 0 bases, J lost 14 bases, and 17 bases lay in between. CDR3 size: 15 residues. The CDR3 loop reads CASSQDRTGMKALHF. CDR3 in DNA: TGTGCCAGCAGCCAAGATCGCACAGGAATGAAGGCCCTCCACTTT.

This clonotype was found many times. The chain is built from TRBV11-2 and TRBJ2-3; D not certain. Germline CDR1 reads SGHAT; CDR2 reads FQNNGV. This CDR3 comprises 13 residues. V was cut by 6 bases and J by 0 bases, with 7 bases left in between. DNA of the CDR3: TGTGCCAGCAGTGGTGCGAGCACAGATACGCAGTATTTT. Translated: CASSGASTDTQYF.

Details on this clonotype: This may arise from a read error, as a much more abundant clone is one base away. V usage is TRBV7-3 and J usage is TRBJ2-2, with D possibly matching TRBD2 (5 bases). The CDR3 totals 13 residues. Germline lookup yields CDR1 SGHTA and CDR2 FQGTGA. Trimming left V 5 bases short and J 4 bases short, with 8 bases between. CDR3 amino acids: CASSTRGTGELFF. The CDR3 coding sequence is TGTGCCAGCAGCACCCGGGGCACCGGGGAGCTGTTTTTT.

This clonotype was observed many times. The chain joins TRBV5-1 to TRBJ2-5; no clear D gene. CDR1 and CDR2 from the germline V gene are SGHRS and YFSETQ. V dropped 2 bases and J dropped 1 base, with 6 bases sitting between them. This CDR3 contains 13 residues. CDR3 bases: TGCGCCAGCAGCTTACGCACCCAAGAGACCCAGTACTTC. Residues: CASSLRTQETQYF. Based on the CDR3 plus reference TRBV5-1 and TRBJ2-5, the full variable domain is KAGVTQTPRYLIKTRGQQVTLSCSPISGHRSVSWYQQTPGQGLQFLFEYFSETQRNKGNFPGRFSGRQFSNSRSEMNVSTLELGDSALYLCASSLRTQETQYFGPGTRLLVL.

This clonotype was picked up many times. This chain connects TRBV7-2 to TRBJ2-5, with 9 bases fitting TRBD2. Germline-derived CDR1 and CDR2 are SGHTA and FQGNSA. V shed 1 base, J shed 0 bases, and the junction held 0 bases outside the gene matches. This CDR3 contains 15 residues. CDR3 sequence: CASSLGGGDQETQYF. For the CDR3, the DNA is TGTGCCAGCAGCTTAGGCGGGGGGGACCAAGAGACCCAGTACTTC.

V usage is TRBV12-3 or TRBV12-4 and J usage is TRBJ2-2, with D perhaps TRBD1 or TRBD2 (6 bases each). The CDR3 runs 15 residues. Trimming left V 7 bases short and J 2 bases short, with 14 bases between. The CDR3 region has the DNA TGTGCCAGCAAGGTCGGGGGCTACAACACCGGGGAGCTGTTTTTT. This translates into CASKVGGYNTGELFF.

There are a few counts of this clonotype. V is TRBV5-1 and J is TRBJ2-4; possibly TRBD1 for D (5 bases). The CDR3 has 13 amino acids. Germline V gene data show CDR1 as SGHRS and CDR2 as YFSETQ. V lost 4 bases and J 4 bases, leaving 9 bases between the germline ends. CDR3 sequence: CASSLDSKNIQYF. The CDR3 DNA is TGCGCCAGCAGCCTCGACAGTAAAAACATTCAGTACTTC.

This clonotype was observed a handful of times. The V call is TRBV7-2, the J call TRBJ2-5, with 7 bases lining up with TRBD2. The CDR3 runs 17 residues. In germline, CDR1 is SGHTA, CDR2 FQGNSA. The ends lost 4 bases at V and 3 bases at J; junction bases unmatched: 14. CDR3 bases: TGTGCCAGCAGCTCTCTATATTTGCGGGGGAGCGAAGAGACCCAGTACTTC. It specifies CASSSLYLRGSEETQYF. Drawing the rest from reference TRBV7-2 and TRBJ2-5, the complete variable domain is GAGVSQSPSNKVTEKGKDVELRCDPISGHTALYWYRQSLGQGLEFLIYFQGNSAPDKSGLPSDRFSAERTGGSVSTLTIQRTQQEDSAVYLCASSSLYLRGSEETQYFGPGTRLLVL.